One sample yielded the 10 T cell receptor beta chains listed below, sequenced in a study of radiotherapy plus CTLA-4 blockade in lung cancer. Assay used: immunoSEQ multiplex PCR; TCRdb lists only in-frame clones, some missing. The data show some 100,000 clones, with about four fifths seen just once and about 14% held by the top ten. Sequencing used peripheral blood, obtained from a patient treated with radiotherapy plus ipilimumab. These receptors came from a human donor with non-small cell lung cancer that progressed on radiotherapy plus ipilimumab.

CDR3 nucleotides: TGTGCCAGCAGCGTGAGCCCCCACGGAGGCAATGAGCAGTTCTTC. Amino acids: CASSVSPHGGNEQFF. The V and J genes are TRBV9 and TRBJ2-1, with a possible D match to TRBD2 (5 bases). Germline values: CDR1 SGDLS, CDR2 YYNGEE. The V gene lost 2 bases and the J gene lost 6 bases, with 15 bases spanning the gap. This CDR3 has 15 amino acids.

This clone was observed a few times. The V gene is TRBV6-6, the J gene TRBJ1-2, with a weak D call TRBD1 (6 bases). CDR3 length equals 13 residues. V was trimmed by 3 bases and J by 9 bases, leaving 14 bases between them. Germline CDR1 and CDR2: MNHNY and SVGAGI (reference sequence). In DNA, the CDR3 is TGTGCCAGCAGTTATATCGCGGACAGTAGCTACACCTTC. Protein product: CASSYIADSSYTF.

This rearrangement joins TRBV5-4 to TRBJ1-1; D gene unclear. With 0 bases removed from V and 5 bases from J, the gap between germline ends came to 11 bases. This CDR3 is 14 amino acids long. CDR1 SGHNT and CDR2 YYREEE come from the germline V gene (reference sequence). The DNA of the CDR3 is TGTGCCAGCAGCTTGGCCAGCCCGAAGACTGAAGCTTTCTTT. Its translation: CASSLASPKTEAFF.

The CDR3: CASSPAGQLGGEQYF. The DNA for the CDR3 is TGTGCCAGTAGTCCAGCGGGACAGCTTGGGGGCGAGCAGTACTTC. This chain uses TRBV19 with TRBJ2-7; TRBD1 or TRBD2 may be the D gene (7 bases each). The CDR3 spans 15 residues. The germline V and J ends were trimmed by 5 bases and 6 bases, with 20 bases remaining between them. The germline V gene encodes CDR1 LNHDA and CDR2 SQIVND (reference sequence).

The V call is TRBV29-1, the J call TRBJ2-7; tentative D call: TRBD2 (6 bases). CDR1 and CDR2 from the germline V gene are SQVTM and ANQGSEA. V was clipped by 4 bases and J by 7 bases, with 20 bases between them. This CDR3 region has 14 residues. The CDR3 here is CSVATGTGAREQYF. In nucleotides, the CDR3 is TGCAGCGTTGCCACCGGGACTGGCGCACGGGAGCAGTACTTC.

The chain has TRBV4-2 and TRBJ2-2; 7 nucleotides agree with TRBD1. After removal of 0 bases from V and 7 bases from J, the junction contained 11 bases not matched to a gene. This CDR3 comprises 17 residues. CDR1 LGHNA and CDR2 YNFKEQ come from the germline V gene. CDR3 DNA sequence: TGTGCCAGCAGCCAAGATCGAGGGGGCAAACGGGACGGGGAGCTGTTTTTT. Encoded protein: CASSQDRGGKRDGELFF.

The chain combines TRBV29-1 with TRBJ2-7; 9 bases match TRBD2. V trimming: 5 bases; J trimming: 7 bases; junction bases outside the gene matches: 15. This CDR3 has 15 residues. Germline lookup yields CDR1 SQVTM and CDR2 ANQGSEA. CDR3 sequence reads: CSVNLSGSGGREQYF. In DNA, the CDR3 is TGCAGCGTTAACCTTAGCGGGAGTGGGGGAAGGGAGCAGTACTTC.

This rearrangement joins TRBV4-3 to TRBJ1-2; 8 bases line up with TRBD1. The CDR3 spans 15 residues. Germline V gene sequence: CDR1 LGHNA, CDR2 YSLEER. The ends lost 4 bases at V and 8 bases at J; junction bases unmatched: 12. The DNA for the CDR3 is TGCGCCAGCAGCCGCGGACAGGGCGACACTTTGGGCTACACCTTC. This gives the protein CASSRGQGDTLGYTF.

The genes are TRBV2 and TRBJ1-2; possible D gene TRBD1, 6 bases. Trimming removed 4 bases at V and 5 bases at J, with 11 bases between. The germline CDR1 and CDR2 sequences are SNHLY and FYNNEI. This CDR3 has 13 amino acids. CDR3 in amino acids: CASSGQALYGYTF. The CDR3 DNA sequence: TGTGCCAGCAGTGGACAGGCTTTGTATGGCTACACCTTC.

The sample holds a few counts of this clone. This chain connects TRBV5-5 to TRBJ2-3; D possibly corresponds to TRBD1 (6 bases). The CDR3 extends over 15 amino acids. Germline V CDR1 and CDR2: SGHKS, YYEKEE (reference sequence). V lost 3 bases and J lost 0, with 11 bases in between. The CDR3 nucleotides read TGTGCCAGCAGCTCGCCTACAGGGAGCACAGATACGCAGTATTTT. Amino acids: CASSSPTGSTDTQYF.